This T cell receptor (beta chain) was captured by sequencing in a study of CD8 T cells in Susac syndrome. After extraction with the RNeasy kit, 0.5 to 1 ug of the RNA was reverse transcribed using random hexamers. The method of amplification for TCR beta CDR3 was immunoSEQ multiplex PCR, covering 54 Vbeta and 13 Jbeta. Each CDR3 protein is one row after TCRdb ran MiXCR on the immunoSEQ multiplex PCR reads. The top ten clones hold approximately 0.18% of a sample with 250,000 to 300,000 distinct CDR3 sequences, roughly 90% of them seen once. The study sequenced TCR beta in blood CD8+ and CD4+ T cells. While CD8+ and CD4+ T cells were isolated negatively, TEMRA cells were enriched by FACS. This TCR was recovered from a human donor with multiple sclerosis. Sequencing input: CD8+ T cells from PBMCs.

CDR3 protein: CATTSGDGSGELFF. The CDR3 DNA is TGTGCCACCACTAGCGGGGATGGGTCCGGGGAGCTGTTTTTT. The J gene is TRBJ2-2, the V gene TRBV9; 10 bases are shared with TRBD2. The junction had 8 bases not matched to a gene; V was cut back by 9 bases and J by 6 bases. CDR3 length equals 14 residues. The germline CDR1 and CDR2 sequences are SGDLS and YYNGEE.